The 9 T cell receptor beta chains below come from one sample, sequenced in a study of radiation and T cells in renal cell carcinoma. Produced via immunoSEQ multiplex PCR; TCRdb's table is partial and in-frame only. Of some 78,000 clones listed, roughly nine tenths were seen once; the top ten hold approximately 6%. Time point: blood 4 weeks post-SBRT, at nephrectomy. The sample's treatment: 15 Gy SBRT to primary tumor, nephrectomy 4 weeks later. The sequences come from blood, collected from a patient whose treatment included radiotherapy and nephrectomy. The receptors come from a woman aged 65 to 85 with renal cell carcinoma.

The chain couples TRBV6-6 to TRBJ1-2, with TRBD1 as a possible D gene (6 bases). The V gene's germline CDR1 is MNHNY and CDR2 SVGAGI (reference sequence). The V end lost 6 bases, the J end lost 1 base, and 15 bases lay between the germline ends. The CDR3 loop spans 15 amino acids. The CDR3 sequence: CASSALTGINYGYTF. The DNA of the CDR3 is TGTGCCAGCAGCGCGCTAACAGGGATTAACTATGGCTACACCTTC.

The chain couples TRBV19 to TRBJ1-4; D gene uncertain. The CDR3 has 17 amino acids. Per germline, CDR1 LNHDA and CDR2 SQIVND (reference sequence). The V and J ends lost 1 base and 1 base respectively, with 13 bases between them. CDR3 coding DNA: TGTGCCAGTAGTATAGTGGGAATGAGAGGAACTAATGAAAAACTGTTTTTT. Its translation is CASSIVGMRGTNEKLFF.

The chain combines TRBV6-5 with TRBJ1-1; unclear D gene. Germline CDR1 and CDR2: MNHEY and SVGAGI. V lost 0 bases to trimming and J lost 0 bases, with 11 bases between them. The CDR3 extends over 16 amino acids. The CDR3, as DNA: TGTGCCAGCAGTTACTCGTTCAGTTTTTTGAACACTGAAGCTTTCTTT. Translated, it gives CASSYSFSFLNTEAFF.

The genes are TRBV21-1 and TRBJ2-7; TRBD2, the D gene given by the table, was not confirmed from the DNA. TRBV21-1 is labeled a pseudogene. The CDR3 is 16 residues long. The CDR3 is CASSGPGGVICYEQYF. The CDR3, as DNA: TGTGCCAGCAGCGGTCCCGGGGGGGTTATTTGCTACGAGCAGTACTTC.

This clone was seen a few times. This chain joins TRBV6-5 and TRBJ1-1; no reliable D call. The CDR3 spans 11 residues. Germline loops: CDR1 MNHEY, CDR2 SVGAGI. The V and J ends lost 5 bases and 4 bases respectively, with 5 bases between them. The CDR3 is CASSLVTEAFF. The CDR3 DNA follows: TGTGCCAGCAGTCTAGTCACTGAAGCTTTCTTT.

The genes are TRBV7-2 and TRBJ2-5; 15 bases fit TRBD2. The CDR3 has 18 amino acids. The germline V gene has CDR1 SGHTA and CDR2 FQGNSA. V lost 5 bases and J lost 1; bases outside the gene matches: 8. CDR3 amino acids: CASSTPGLAGGLQETQYF. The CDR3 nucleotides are TGTGCCAGCAGCACGCCGGGACTAGCGGGGGGCCTCCAAGAGACCCAGTACTTC.

The CDR3 DNA follows: TGTGCCAGCAGTGGCCTTGACAGCGGGGGGTACAATGAGCAGTTCTTC. The encoded protein is CASSGLDSGGYNEQFF. The chain uses TRBV27 and TRBJ2-1, with 9 positions matching TRBD2. The CDR3 is made up of 16 amino acids. Germline V gene data show CDR1 as MNHEY and CDR2 as SMNVEV (reference sequence). Losses at the gene ends were 5 bases for V and 4 bases for J; bases not matched to a gene: 9.

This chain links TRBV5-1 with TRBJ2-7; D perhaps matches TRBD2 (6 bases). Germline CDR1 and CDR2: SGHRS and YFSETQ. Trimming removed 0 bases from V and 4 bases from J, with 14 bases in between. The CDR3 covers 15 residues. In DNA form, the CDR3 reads TGCGCCAGCAGCTTGGCCGGGAGTCAGGAGTACGAGCAGTACTTC. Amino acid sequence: CASSLAGSQEYEQYF.

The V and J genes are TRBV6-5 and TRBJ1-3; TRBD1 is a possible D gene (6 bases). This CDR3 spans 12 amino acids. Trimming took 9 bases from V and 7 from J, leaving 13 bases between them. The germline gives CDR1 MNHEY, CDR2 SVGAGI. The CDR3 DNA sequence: TGTGCCAGTCAGACAACAGGGAACACCATATATTTT. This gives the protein CASQTTGNTIYF.